This paragraph reports one T cell receptor (beta chain). The antigen remains unidentified. Each subset's genomic DNA was shared equally among a number of immunoSEQ plates. Repertoires were generated with immunoSEQ multiplex PCR, while TCRdb's copy carries only in-frame clones and drops some. Of some 630,000 clones listed, about three quarters are singletons. The data belong to a study of shared clonotypes between healthy human individuals. Study-level findings and limits: A few donors had about 5% of their naive CD4 clonotypes in common.

The germline V and J ends were trimmed by 6 bases and 5 bases, with 19 bases remaining between them. CDR1 is LNHDA, CDR2 SQIVND, per germline (reference sequence). CDR3 size: 15 residues. The rearrangement joins TRBV19 to TRBJ1-1; D is unresolved. The sequenced sample consisted of memory CD4+ T cells sorted from blood. Stated subset: CD45RA-negative fraction. This receptor was obtained from a woman aged 25 to 39 in good health. CDR3 residues: CASRTTPSYDTEAFF. The CDR3 region has the DNA TGTGCCAGTAGAACGACCCCCTCTTACGATACTGAAGCTTTCTTT. Using reference TRBV19 and TRBJ1-1 for the parts outside the CDR3, the full variable domain is DGGITQSPKYLFRKEGQNVTLSCEQNLNHDAMYWYRQDPGQGLRLIYYSQIVNDFQKGDIAEGYSVSREKKESFPLTVTSAQKNPTAFYLCASRTTPSYDTEAFFGQGTRLTVV.